Included here is one T cell receptor beta chain sequence, with context. No antigen is known for it. The sample comes from a study of graft-versus-host responses after intestinal transplantation. Study-level points and caveats: Some GvH clones appeared in ileal mucosa or blood before recipient bone marrow.

The V and J ends lost 1 base and 3 bases, in that order; junction bases with no gene match: 12. The CDR3 is 18 residues long. Per the germline V gene, CDR1 is MDHEN and CDR2 is SYDVKM. This table comes from immunoSEQ multiplex PCR, and its TCRdb copy is limited to in-frame clones, with some not included. The profile shows 55,000 to 70,000 clones, about 93% of them singletons. The sequenced sample was PBMCs, obtained about 120 days after intestinal transplantation. This sequence joins TRBV28 and TRBJ2-7; 10 bases match TRBD2. The sequence came from a human patient who received an intestinal transplant, so some T cells may come from the graft donor. CDR3 loop: CASSLYVAGGRTDYEQYF. CDR3 coding DNA: TGTGCCAGCAGTTTATATGTAGCGGGAGGTAGGACCGACTACGAGCAGTACTTC. Combining the CDR3 with reference TRBV28 and TRBJ2-7 gives the whole variable domain DVKVTQSSRYLVKRTGEKVFLECVQDMDHENMFWYRQDPGLGLRLIYFSYDVKMKEKGDIPEGYSVSREKKERFSLILESASTNQTSMYLCASSLYVAGGRTDYEQYFGPGTRLTVT.